These T cell receptor beta chains were read from a single sample in a study of CD8+ T cells in alopecia areata. Libraries were prepared by immunoSEQ multiplex PCR; TCRdb keeps only in-frame clonotypes and omits some of them. The repertoire has some 190,000 clones, 45% to 65% of them found once; the top ten carry around 0.7%. The starting material was CD4+ T cells sorted from blood, obtained at week 4, from a patient treated with tofacitinib. Receptor source: a human donor with alopecia areata. Each CDR3 is given with its conserved first and last residue. Fields, in order: D gene, J gene, clone size, V gene, CDR3 DNA, CDR3 protein. The D gene is left open where the match is weak. Expanded clones are given a class, and other clones once, few, many or no size at all.

d_call: -
j_call: TRBJ2-7
clone_size: -
v_call: TRBV4-1
cdr3_nt: TGCGCCAGCAGCCAACGACTCGGGGACGAGCAGTACTTC
cdr3_aa: CASSQRLGDEQYF

d_call: -
j_call: TRBJ2-1
clone_size: -
v_call: TRBV29-1
cdr3_nt: TGCAGCGCCCTTGAGGGGGCCTACAATGAGCAGTTCTTC
cdr3_aa: CSALEGAYNEQFF

d_call: -
j_call: TRBJ2-7
clone_size: -
v_call: TRBV5-4
cdr3_nt: TGTGCCAGCAGTCTTGGGGGTCAGGGACGGTTCGAGCAGTACTTC
cdr3_aa: CASSLGGQGRFEQYF

d_call: -
j_call: TRBJ1-1
clone_size: -
v_call: TRBV5-1
cdr3_nt: TGCGCCAGCAGCTTCGAGGCTTTGGACACTGAAGCTTTCTTT
cdr3_aa: CASSFEALDTEAFF

d_call: -
j_call: TRBJ1-3
clone_size: once
v_call: TRBV30
cdr3_nt: TGTGCCTGGAATCAGGGCTCTGGAAACACCATATATTTT
cdr3_aa: CAWNQGSGNTIYF

d_call: -
j_call: TRBJ2-3
clone_size: -
v_call: TRBV29-1
cdr3_nt: TGCAGCCCGGTTCCCCCGGGGGGCACAGATACGCAGTATTTT
cdr3_aa: CSPVPPGGTDTQYF

d_call: -
j_call: TRBJ2-3
clone_size: -
v_call: TRBV29-1
cdr3_nt: TGCAGCGGTACCTCCGGGACCTTCACAGATACGCAGTATTTT
cdr3_aa: CSGTSGTFTDTQYF

d_call: -
j_call: TRBJ2-2
clone_size: -
v_call: TRBV30
cdr3_nt: TGTGCCTGGAGTTCCCCATGGGAGACCGGGGAGCTGTTTTTT
cdr3_aa: CAWSSPWETGELFF

d_call: TRBD2
j_call: TRBJ2-7
clone_size: once
v_call: TRBV5-1
cdr3_nt: TGCGCCAGCAGCTCACTAGCGGACCCGGGCGTCGAGCAGTACTTC
cdr3_aa: CASSSLADPGVEQYF

d_call: TRBD2
j_call: TRBJ2-3
clone_size: many
v_call: TRBV7-9
cdr3_nt: TGTGCCAGCAGCTTGGGGCTAGCGGCCACAGATACGCAGTATTTT
cdr3_aa: CASSLGLAATDTQYF

d_call: -
j_call: TRBJ2-4
clone_size: -
v_call: TRBV25-1
cdr3_nt: TGTGCCAGCAGTGCCAGCGGTGGAGGATCCAAAAACATTCAGTACTTC
cdr3_aa: CASSASGGGSKNIQYF

d_call: -
j_call: TRBJ2-7
clone_size: -
v_call: TRBV29-1
cdr3_nt: TGCAGCGCCAGGGGTAGGGCCGAGCAGTACTTC
cdr3_aa: CSARGRAEQYF

d_call: TRBD2
j_call: TRBJ2-3
clone_size: few
v_call: TRBV5-1
cdr3_nt: TGCGCCAGCAGCCAGACCCTAGCGGATTCTTCAGATACGCAGTATTTT
cdr3_aa: CASSQTLADSSDTQYF

d_call: -
j_call: TRBJ2-3
clone_size: -
v_call: TRBV5-1
cdr3_nt: TGCGCCAGCAGCGAAGGTAGCACAGATACGCAGTATTTT
cdr3_aa: CASSEGSTDTQYF